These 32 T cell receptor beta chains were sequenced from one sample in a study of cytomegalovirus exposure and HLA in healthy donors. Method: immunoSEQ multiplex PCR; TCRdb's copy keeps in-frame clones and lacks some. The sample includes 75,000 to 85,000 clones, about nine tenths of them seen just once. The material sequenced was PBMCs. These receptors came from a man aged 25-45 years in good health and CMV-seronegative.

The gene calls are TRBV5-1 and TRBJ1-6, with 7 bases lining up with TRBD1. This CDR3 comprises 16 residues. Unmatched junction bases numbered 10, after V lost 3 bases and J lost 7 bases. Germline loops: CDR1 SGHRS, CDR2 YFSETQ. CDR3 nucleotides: TGCGCCAGCAGCTCCCCCCCGGGACAGATAAATTCACCCCTCCACTTT. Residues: CASSSPPGQINSPLHF.

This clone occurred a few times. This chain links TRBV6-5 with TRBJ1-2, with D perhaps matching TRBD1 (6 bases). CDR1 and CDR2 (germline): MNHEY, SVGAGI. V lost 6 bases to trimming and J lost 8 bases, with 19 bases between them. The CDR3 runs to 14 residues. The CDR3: CASRITQGRLGYTF. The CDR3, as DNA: TGTGCCAGCAGAATTACACAGGGTCGACTCGGCTACACCTTC.

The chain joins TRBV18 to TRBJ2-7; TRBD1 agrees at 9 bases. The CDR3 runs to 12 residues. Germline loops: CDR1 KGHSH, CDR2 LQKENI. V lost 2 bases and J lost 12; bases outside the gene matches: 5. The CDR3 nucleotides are TGTGCCAGCTCACCAACGCCGGGACAGGGGTACTTC. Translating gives CASSPTPGQGYF.

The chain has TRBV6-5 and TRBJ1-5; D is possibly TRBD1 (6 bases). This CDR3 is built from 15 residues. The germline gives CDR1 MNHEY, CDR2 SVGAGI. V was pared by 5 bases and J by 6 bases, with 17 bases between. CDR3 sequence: CASSVGRGEAQPQHF. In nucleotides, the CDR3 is TGTGCCAGCAGTGTCGGCAGGGGCGAAGCTCAGCCCCAGCATTTT.

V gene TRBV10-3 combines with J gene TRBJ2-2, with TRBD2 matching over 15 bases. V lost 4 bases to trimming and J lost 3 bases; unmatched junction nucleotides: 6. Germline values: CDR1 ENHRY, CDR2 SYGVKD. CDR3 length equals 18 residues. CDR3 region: CAISGGLAGGVHTGELFF. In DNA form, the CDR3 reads TGTGCCATCAGTGGGGGACTAGCGGGAGGTGTTCACACCGGGGAGCTGTTTTTT.

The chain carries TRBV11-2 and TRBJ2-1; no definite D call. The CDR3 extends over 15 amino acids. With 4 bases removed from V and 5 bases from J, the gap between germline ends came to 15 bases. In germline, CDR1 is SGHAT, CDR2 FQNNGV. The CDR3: CASSSPGSPNNEQFF. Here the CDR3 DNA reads TGTGCCAGCAGCTCCCCCGGTTCGCCAAACAATGAGCAGTTCTTC.

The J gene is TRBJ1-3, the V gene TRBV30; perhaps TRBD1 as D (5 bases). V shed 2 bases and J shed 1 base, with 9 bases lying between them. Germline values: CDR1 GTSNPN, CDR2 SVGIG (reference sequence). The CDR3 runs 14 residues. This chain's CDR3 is CAWSPRTSGNTIYF. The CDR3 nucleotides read TGTGCCTGGAGTCCCCGGACATCTGGAAACACCATATATTTT.

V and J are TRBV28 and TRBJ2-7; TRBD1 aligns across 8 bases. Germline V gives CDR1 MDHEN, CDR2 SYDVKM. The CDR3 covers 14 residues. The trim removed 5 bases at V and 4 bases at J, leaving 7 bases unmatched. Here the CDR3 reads CASSVTGAKYEQYF. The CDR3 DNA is TGTGCCAGCAGTGTGACAGGGGCGAAGTACGAGCAGTACTTC.

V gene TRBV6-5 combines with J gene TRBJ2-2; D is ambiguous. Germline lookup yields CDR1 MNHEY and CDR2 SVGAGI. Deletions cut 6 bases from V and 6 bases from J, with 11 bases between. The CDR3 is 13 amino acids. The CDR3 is CASRTSLAGELFF. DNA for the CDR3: TGTGCCAGCAGGACAAGCCTGGCCGGGGAGCTGTTTTTT.

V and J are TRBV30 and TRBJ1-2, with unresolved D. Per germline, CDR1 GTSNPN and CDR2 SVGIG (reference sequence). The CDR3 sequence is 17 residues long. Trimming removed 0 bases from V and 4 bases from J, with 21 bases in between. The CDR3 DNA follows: TGTGCCTGGAGTGTCCTTACGGGGTCCGGGTCCGTCTATGGCTACACCTTC. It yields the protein CAWSVLTGSGSVYGYTF. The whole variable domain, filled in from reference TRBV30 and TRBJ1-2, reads SQTIHQWPATLVQPVGSPLSLECTVEGTSNPNLYWYRQAAGRGLQLLFYSVGIGQISSEVPQNLSASRPQDRQFILSSKKLLLSDSGFYLCAWSVLTGSGSVYGYTFGSGTRLTVV.

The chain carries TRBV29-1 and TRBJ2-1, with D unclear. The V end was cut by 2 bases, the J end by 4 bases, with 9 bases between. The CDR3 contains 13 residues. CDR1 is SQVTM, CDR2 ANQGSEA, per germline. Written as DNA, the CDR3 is TGCAGCGTTGAAATTAGTCATTACAATGAGCAGTTCTTC. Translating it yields CSVEISHYNEQFF.

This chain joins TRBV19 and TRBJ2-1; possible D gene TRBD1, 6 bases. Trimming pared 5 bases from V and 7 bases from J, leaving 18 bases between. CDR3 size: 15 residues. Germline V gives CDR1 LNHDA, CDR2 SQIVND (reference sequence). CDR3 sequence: CASSVQGFRWNEQFF. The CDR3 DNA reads TGTGCCAGTAGTGTACAGGGTTTCCGTTGGAATGAGCAGTTCTTC.

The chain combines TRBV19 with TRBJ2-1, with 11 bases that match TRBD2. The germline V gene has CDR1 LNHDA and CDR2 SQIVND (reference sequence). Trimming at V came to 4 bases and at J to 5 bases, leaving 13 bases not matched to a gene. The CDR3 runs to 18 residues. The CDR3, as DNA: TGTGCCAGTAGTAGCGCAACCGAACTAGCGGGAGTTGACAATGAGCAGTTCTTC. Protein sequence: CASSSATELAGVDNEQFF.

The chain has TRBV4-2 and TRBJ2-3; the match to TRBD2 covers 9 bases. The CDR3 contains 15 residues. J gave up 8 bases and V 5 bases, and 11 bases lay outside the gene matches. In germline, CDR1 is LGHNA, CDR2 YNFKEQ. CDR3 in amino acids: CASSSRSGGPGTQYF. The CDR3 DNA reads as TGTGCCAGCAGCTCCCGTAGCGGGGGCCCGGGTACGCAGTATTTT.

The CDR3 DNA reads TGTGCCAGCACGCACTCCATCGCGAAATCCTACGAGCAGTACTTC. Its protein product is CASTHSIAKSYEQYF. V gene TRBV6-1 combines with J gene TRBJ2-7; no clear D gene. V was trimmed by 7 bases and J by 1 base, leaving 17 bases between them. Germline values: CDR1 MNHNS, CDR2 SASEGT. The CDR3 has 15 residues.

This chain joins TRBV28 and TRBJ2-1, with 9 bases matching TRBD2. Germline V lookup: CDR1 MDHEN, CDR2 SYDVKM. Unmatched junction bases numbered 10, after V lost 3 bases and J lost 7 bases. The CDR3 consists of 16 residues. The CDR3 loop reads CASSLIPASGANEQFF. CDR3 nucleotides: TGTGCCAGCAGTTTGATTCCGGCTAGCGGGGCGAATGAGCAGTTCTTC. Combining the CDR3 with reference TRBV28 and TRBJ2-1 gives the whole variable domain DVKVTQSSRYLVKRTGEKVFLECVQDMDHENMFWYRQDPGLGLRLIYFSYDVKMKEKGDIPEGYSVSREKKERFSLILESASTNQTSMYLCASSLIPASGANEQFFGPGTRLTVL.

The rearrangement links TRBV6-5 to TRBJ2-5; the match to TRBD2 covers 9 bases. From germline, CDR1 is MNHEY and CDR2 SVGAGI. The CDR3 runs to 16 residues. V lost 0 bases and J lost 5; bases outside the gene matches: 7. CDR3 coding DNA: TGTGCCAGCAGTTACTCGTGGGCGGGGGGGGTGGAGACCCAGTACTTC. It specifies CASSYSWAGGVETQYF.

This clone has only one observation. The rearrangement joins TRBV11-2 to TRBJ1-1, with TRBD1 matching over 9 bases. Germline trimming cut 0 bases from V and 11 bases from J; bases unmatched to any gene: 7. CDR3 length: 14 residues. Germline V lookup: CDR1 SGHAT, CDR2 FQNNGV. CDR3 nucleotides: TGTGCCAGCAGCTTAGAACCCGGACAGGGGCATGCTTTCTTT. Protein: CASSLEPGQGHAFF.

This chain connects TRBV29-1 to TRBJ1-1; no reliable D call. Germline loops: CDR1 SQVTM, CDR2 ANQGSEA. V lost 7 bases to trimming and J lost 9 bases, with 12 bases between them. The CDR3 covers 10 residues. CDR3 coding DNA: TGCAGCGCCGGGAGTGGGAAAGCTTTCTTT. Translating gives CSAGSGKAFF. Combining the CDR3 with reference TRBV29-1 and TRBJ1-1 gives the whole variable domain SAVISQKPSRDICQRGTSLTIQCQVDSQVTMMFWYRQQPGQSLTLIATANQGSEATYESGFVIDKFPISRPNLTFSTLTVSNMSPEDSSIYLCSAGSGKAFFGQGTRLTVV.

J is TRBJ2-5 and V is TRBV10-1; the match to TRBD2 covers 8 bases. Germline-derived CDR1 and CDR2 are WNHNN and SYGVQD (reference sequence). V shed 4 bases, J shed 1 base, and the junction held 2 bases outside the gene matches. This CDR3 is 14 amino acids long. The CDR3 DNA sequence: TGCGCCAGCAGTGTGGCGGGGGGCCAAGAGACCCAGTACTTC. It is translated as CASSVAGGQETQYF.

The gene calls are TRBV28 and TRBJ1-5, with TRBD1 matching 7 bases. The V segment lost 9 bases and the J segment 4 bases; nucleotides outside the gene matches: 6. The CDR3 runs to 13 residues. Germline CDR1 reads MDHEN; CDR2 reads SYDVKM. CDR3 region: CASDRDSNQPQHF. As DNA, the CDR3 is TGTGCCAGTGATAGGGACAGTAATCAGCCCCAGCATTTT. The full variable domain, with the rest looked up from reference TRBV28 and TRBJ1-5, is DVKVTQSSRYLVKRTGEKVFLECVQDMDHENMFWYRQDPGLGLRLIYFSYDVKMKEKGDIPEGYSVSREKKERFSLILESASTNQTSMYLCASDRDSNQPQHFGDGTRLSIL.

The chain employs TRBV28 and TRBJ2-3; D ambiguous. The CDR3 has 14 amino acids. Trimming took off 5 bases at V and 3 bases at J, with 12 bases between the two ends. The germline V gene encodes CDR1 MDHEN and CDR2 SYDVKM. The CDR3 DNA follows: TGTGCCAGCAGTCGCCCCGCCCGGACAGATACGCAGTATTTT. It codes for CASSRPARTDTQYF.

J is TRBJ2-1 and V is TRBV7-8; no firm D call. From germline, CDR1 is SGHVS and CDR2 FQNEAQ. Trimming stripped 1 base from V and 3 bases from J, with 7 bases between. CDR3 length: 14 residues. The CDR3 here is CASSLGGIYNEQFF. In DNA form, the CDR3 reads TGTGCCAGCAGCTTAGGCGGAATCTACAATGAGCAGTTCTTC.

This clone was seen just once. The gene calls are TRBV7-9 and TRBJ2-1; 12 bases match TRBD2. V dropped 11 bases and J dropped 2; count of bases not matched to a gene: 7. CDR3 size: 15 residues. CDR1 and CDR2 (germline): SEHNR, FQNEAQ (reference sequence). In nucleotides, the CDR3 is TGTGCCGGGGGGGGACTAGCGGGTGCCTACAATGAGCAGTTCTTC. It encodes CAGGGLAGAYNEQFF.

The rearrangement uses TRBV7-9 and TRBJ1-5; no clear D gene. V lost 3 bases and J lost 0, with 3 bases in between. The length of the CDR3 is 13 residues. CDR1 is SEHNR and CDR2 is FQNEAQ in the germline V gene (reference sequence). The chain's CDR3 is CASSFSSNQPQHF. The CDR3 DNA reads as TGTGCCAGCAGCTTTAGTAGCAATCAGCCCCAGCATTTT.

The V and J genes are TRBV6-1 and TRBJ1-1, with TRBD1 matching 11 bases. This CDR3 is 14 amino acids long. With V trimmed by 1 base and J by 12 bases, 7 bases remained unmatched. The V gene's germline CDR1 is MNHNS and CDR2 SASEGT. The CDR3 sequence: CASSEGKDRGRTFF. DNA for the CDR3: TGTGCCAGCAGTGAAGGAAAGGACAGGGGGCGGACTTTCTTT.

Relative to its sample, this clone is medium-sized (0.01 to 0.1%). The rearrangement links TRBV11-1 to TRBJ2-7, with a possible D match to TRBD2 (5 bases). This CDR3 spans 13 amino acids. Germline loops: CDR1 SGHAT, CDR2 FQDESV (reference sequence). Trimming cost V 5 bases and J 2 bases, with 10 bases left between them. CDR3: CASSPSGTYEQYF. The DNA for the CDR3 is TGTGCCAGCAGCCCCTCCGGGACCTACGAGCAGTACTTC.

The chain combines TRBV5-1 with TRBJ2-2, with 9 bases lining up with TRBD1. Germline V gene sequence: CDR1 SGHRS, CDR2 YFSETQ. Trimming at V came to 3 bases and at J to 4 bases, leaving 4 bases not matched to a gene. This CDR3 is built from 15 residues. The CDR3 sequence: CASSSGQGGTGELFF. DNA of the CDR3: TGCGCCAGCAGCTCGGGACAGGGCGGCACCGGGGAGCTGTTTTTT.

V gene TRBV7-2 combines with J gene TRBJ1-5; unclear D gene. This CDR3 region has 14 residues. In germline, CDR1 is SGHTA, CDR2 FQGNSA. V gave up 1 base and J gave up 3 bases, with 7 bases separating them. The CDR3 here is CASSLVSINQPQHF. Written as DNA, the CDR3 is TGTGCCAGCAGCTTAGTGTCCATCAATCAGCCCCAGCATTTT.

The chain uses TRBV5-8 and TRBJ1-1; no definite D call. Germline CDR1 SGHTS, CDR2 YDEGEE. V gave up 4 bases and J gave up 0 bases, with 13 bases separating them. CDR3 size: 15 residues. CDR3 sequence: CASSPRVKVNTEAFF. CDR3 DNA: TGTGCCAGCAGCCCCCGGGTTAAGGTGAACACTGAAGCTTTCTTT.

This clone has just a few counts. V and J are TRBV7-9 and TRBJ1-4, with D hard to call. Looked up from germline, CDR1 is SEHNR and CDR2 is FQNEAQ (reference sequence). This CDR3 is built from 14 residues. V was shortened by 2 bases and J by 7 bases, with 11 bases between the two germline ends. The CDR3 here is CASSLRDRGEKLFF. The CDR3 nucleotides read TGTGCCAGCAGCTTACGAGATCGTGGTGAAAAACTGTTTTTT. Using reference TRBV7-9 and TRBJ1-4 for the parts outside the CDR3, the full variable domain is DTGVSQNPRHKITKRGQNVTFRCDPISEHNRLYWYRQTLGQGPEFLTYFQNEAQLEKSRLLSDRFSAERPKGSFSTLEIQRTEQGDSAMYLCASSLRDRGEKLFFGSGTQLSVL.

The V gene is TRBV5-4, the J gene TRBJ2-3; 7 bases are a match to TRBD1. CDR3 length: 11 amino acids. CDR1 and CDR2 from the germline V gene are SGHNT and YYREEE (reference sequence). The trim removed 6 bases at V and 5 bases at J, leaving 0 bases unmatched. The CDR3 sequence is CASNRGDTQYF. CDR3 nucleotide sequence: TGTGCCAGCAACAGGGGAGATACGCAGTATTTT.